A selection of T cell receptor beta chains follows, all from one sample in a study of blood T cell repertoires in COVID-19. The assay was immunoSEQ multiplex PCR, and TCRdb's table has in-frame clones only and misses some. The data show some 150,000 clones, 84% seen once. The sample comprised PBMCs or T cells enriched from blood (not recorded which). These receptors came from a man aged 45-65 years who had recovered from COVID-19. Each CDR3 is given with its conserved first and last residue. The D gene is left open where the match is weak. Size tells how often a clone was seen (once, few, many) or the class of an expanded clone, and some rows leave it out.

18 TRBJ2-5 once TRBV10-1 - CASSESSLREYYQETQYF TGCGCCAGCAGTGAGTCGAGTCTACGGGAGTATTACCAAGAGACCCAGTACTTC
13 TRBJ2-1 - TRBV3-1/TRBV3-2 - CASSHSSLDEQFF TGTGCCAGCAGCCATTCTAGCTTGGATGAGCAGTTCTTC
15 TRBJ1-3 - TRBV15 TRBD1 CATSRDHRGSGTIYF TGTGCCACCAGCAGAGACCACAGGGGGAGCGGGACCATATATTTT
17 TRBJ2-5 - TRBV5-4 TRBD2 CASSLAPGGRGKETQYF TGTGCCAGCAGCTTGGCACCGGGGGGGCGGGGAAAAGAGACCCAGTACTTC
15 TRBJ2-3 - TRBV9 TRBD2 CASSVGRGGSDTQYF TGTGCCAGCAGCGTAGGGCGGGGGGGGTCGGATACGCAGTATTTT
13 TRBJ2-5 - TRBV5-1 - CASSLVFQETQYF TGCGCCAGCAGCTTGGTCTTCCAAGAGACCCAGTACTTC
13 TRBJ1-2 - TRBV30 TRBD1 CAWSVKGAGGYTF TGTGCCTGGAGTGTAAAGGGGGCGGGAGGCTACACCTTC
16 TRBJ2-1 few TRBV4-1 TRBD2 CASSQDIEGGNNEQFF TGCGCCAGCAGCCAAGATATCGAGGGAGGGAACAATGAGCAGTTCTTC
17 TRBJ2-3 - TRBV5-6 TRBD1 CASSEGQGFGLTDTQYF TGTGCCAGCAGCGAGGGACAGGGATTCGGTTTAACAGATACGCAGTATTTT
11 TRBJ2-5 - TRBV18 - CASSREETQYF TGTGCCAGCTCAAGAGAAGAGACCCAGTACTTC
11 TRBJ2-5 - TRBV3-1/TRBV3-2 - CASRLKETQYF TGTGCCAGCAGACTTAAAGAGACCCAGTACTTC
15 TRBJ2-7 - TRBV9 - CASSVATGPNYEQYF TGTGCCAGCAGCGTAGCTACAGGGCCAAACTACGAGCAGTACTTC
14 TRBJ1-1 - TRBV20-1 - CSASLASTGTEAFF TGCAGTGCTAGTCTGGCGTCTACGGGAACTGAAGCTTTCTTT
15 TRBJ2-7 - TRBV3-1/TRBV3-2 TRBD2 CASRPTTSGAYEQYF TGTGCCAGCAGACCCACGACTAGCGGGGCCTACGAGCAGTACTTC
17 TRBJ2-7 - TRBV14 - CASSQDQGRLFTDEQYF TGTGCCAGCAGCCAAGATCAAGGCAGGCTTTTTACCGACGAGCAGTACTTC
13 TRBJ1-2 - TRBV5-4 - CASSSRGNYGYTF TGTGCCAGCAGCTCACGGGGGAACTATGGCTACACCTTC
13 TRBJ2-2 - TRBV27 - CASARGNTGELFF TGTGCCAGCGCCAGGGGGAACACCGGGGAGCTGTTTTTT
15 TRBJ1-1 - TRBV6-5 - CASSYSNRQNTEAFF TGTGCCAGCAGTTACTCGAATCGACAGAACACTGAAGCTTTCTTT